One sample yielded the 14 T cell receptor beta chains listed below, sequenced in a study of blood T cell repertoires in COVID-19. TCRdb's table, derived via immunoSEQ multiplex PCR, lists solely in-frame clones and lacks some. The repertoire holds some 150,000 clones, with 87% as singletons. The sequenced sample consisted of peripheral blood. Source of these receptors: a woman aged 50 to 60 with acute or convalescent COVID-19.

Ten or more counts support this clone. V gene TRBV10-1 combines with J gene TRBJ1-1; 8 bases line up with TRBD1. Looked up from germline, CDR1 is WNHNN and CDR2 is SYGVQD (reference sequence). CDR3 length: 12 residues. V dropped 5 bases and J dropped 5; count of bases not matched to a gene: 1. The CDR3 sequence: CASSWTGTEAFF. The CDR3 DNA sequence: TGCGCCAGCAGTTGGACAGGGACTGAAGCTTTCTTT.

V is TRBV10-1 and J is TRBJ2-1; 11 bases align to TRBD2. The CDR3 sequence is 17 residues long. V lost 2 bases and J lost 3; bases outside the gene matches: 6. Germline V gene data show CDR1 as WNHNN and CDR2 as SYGVQD (reference sequence). The CDR3 region has the DNA TGCGCCAGCAGTGAGCCACTAGCGGGAGAGTACTACAATGAGCAGTTCTTC. Residues: CASSEPLAGEYYNEQFF.

CDR3 in DNA: TGTGCCACCTCCCCCTCGGGGACTACCTACACAGATACGCAGTATTTT. Encoded protein: CATSPSGTTYTDTQYF. This sequence joins TRBV24-1 and TRBJ2-3, with 7 bases aligning to TRBD2. The junction had 13 bases not matched to a gene; V was cut back by 9 bases and J by 2 bases. CDR1 and CDR2 (germline): KGHDR, SFDVKD. This CDR3 is built from 16 residues.

The chain employs TRBV3-1 (or the pseudogene TRBV3-2) and TRBJ2-6; no definite D call. Germline lookup yields CDR1 LGHDT and CDR2 YNNKEL (reference sequence). This CDR3 has 16 residues. Trimming pared 3 bases from V and 2 bases from J, leaving 11 bases between. The CDR3 spells CASSQNLNAGANVLTF. CDR3 nucleotides: TGTGCCAGCAGCCAGAACTTAAATGCTGGGGCCAACGTCCTGACTTTC.

The V call is TRBV25-1, the J call TRBJ1-5; TRBD1 is a possible D gene (5 bases). CDR1 and CDR2 (germline): MGHDK, SYGVNS. The V and J ends lost 2 bases and 3 bases respectively, with 8 bases between them. CDR3 length: 14 amino acids. CDR3 in amino acids: CASSEQTVNQPQHF. The CDR3 DNA sequence: TGTGCCAGCAGTGAACAGACAGTCAATCAGCCCCAGCATTTT.

The chain has TRBV19 and TRBJ1-4, with 7 bases that match TRBD1. Unmatched junction bases numbered 2, after V lost 6 bases and J lost 1 base. The length of the CDR3 is 14 residues. The germline V gene encodes CDR1 LNHDA and CDR2 SQIVND (reference sequence). The CDR3 region has the DNA TGTGCCAGTAGGGGACAGCAAACTAATGAAAAACTGTTTTTT. Protein product: CASRGQQTNEKLFF.

This clone was counted a single time. The chain couples TRBV5-1 to TRBJ2-2, with 10 nucleotides matching TRBD1. This CDR3 contains 16 residues. Germline assignment: CDR1 SGHRS and CDR2 YFSETQ. V lost 4 bases and J lost 4; bases outside the gene matches: 7. This chain's CDR3 is CASSNGQGGVTGELFF. CDR3 sequence (DNA): TGCGCCAGCAGCAACGGACAGGGGGGCGTCACCGGGGAGCTGTTTTTT.

In this sample, this clone turned up once. The chain combines TRBV6-5 with TRBJ1-6, with TRBD1 matching over 8 bases. V shed 6 bases, J shed 9 bases, and the junction held 10 bases outside the gene matches. The CDR3 spans 15 residues. Germline assignment: CDR1 MNHEY and CDR2 SVGAGI. DNA for the CDR3: TGTGCCAGCAGCGCCCTTGGGGACAGGTCTTCACCCCTCCACTTT. Translating gives CASSALGDRSSPLHF.

The gene calls are TRBV21-1 and TRBJ1-5; the table assigns TRBD1, which was not confirmed against the DNA. TRBV21-1 is a pseudogene segment. The CDR3 length is 17 residues. DNA for the CDR3: TGTGCCAGCAGCAAAGCGGGACAGACTAAACCCAATCAGCCCCAGCATTTT. This encodes CASSKAGQTKPNQPQHF.

In this sample, this clone turned up a few times. The rearrangement joins TRBV11-3 to TRBJ2-7; D is undetermined. The germline gives CDR1 SGHNT, CDR2 YENEEA. There are 14 residues in the CDR3. The V end was cut by 2 bases, the J end by 5 bases, with 13 bases between. This chain's CDR3 is CASSLTRSVNEQYF. CDR3 bases: TGTGCCAGCAGCTTAACTCGGTCGGTAAACGAGCAGTACTTC.

The V gene is TRBV30, the J gene TRBJ2-2; a possible D gene is TRBD1 (6 bases). Germline V gene sequence: CDR1 GTSNPN, CDR2 SVGIG (reference sequence). The CDR3 is made up of 14 amino acids. Trimming pared 2 bases from V and 3 bases from J, leaving 10 bases between. The CDR3, as DNA: TGTGCCTGGAGTAGGGGGATATACACCGGGGAGCTGTTTTTT. Protein: CAWSRGIYTGELFF. Looking up the rest from reference TRBV30 and TRBJ2-2 gives the full variable domain: SQTIHQWPATLVQPVGSPLSLECTVEGTSNPNLYWYRQAAGRGLQLLFYSVGIGQISSEVPQNLSASRPQDRQFILSSKKLLLSDSGFYLCAWSRGIYTGELFFGEGSRLTVL.

This sequence joins TRBV6-5 and TRBJ2-7; no clear D gene. From germline, CDR1 is MNHEY and CDR2 SVGAGI. Trimming left V 5 bases short and J 5 bases short, with 16 bases between. The CDR3 consists of 14 residues. CDR3 in DNA: TGTGCCAGCAGTCCCTCCCCCCCACTTGACGAGCAGTACTTC. It is translated as CASSPSPPLDEQYF.

This clone was seen a single time. The chain has TRBV29-1 and TRBJ2-7; 14 bases align to TRBD2. The J segment lost 5 bases and the V segment lost 0 bases, leaving 12 bases of the junction unmatched. Germline CDR1 reads SQVTM; CDR2 reads ANQGSEA. The CDR3 is 18 amino acids. The CDR3 DNA sequence: TGCAGCGTTGAAGATCAGTCCGGGACTAGCGGGAGAATCGACGAGCAGTACTTC. As protein: CSVEDQSGTSGRIDEQYF.

This chain links TRBV23-1 with TRBJ2-7; 10 bases are a match to TRBD2. TRBV23-1 is marked as an open reading frame, function uncertain. J lost 2 bases, V lost 3 bases, and 16 bases had no gene match. CDR3 length: 19 amino acids. The CDR3 nucleotides are TGCGCCAGCAGTCATGTATCCGGAAAGCTAGCGGGAGAGGCCTACGAGCAGTACTTC. Protein product: CASSHVSGKLAGEAYEQYF.